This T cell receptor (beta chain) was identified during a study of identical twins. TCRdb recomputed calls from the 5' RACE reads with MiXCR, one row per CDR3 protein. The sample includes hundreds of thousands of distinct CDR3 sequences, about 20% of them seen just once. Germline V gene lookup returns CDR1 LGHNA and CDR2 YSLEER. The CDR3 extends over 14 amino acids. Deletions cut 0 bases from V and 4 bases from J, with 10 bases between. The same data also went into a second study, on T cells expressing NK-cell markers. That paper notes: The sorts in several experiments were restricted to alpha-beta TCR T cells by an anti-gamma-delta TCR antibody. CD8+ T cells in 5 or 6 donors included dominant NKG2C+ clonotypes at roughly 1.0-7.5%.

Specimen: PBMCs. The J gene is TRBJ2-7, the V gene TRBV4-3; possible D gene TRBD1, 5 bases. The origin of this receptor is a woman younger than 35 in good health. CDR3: CASSQDRTIYEQYF. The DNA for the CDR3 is TGCGCCAGCAGCCAAGATAGGACAATTTACGAGCAGTACTTC.